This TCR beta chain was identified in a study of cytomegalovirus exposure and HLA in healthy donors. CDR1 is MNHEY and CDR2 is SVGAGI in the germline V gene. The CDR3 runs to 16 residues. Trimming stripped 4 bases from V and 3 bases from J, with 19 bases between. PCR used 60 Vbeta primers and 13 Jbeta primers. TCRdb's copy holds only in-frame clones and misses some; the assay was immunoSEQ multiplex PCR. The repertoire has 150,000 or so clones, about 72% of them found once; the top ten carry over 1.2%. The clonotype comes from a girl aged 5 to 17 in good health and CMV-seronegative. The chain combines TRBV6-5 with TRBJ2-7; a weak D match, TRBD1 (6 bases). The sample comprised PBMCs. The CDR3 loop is CASSSSAQGPVYEQYF. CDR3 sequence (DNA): TGTGCCAGCAGTTCGTCCGCCCAGGGGCCAGTCTACGAGCAGTACTTC.